Presented here are 17 T cell receptor beta chains from one specimen sequenced in a study of shared clonotypes between healthy human individuals. Some clones are missing from TCRdb's copy, which holds only in-frame ones; the method was immunoSEQ multiplex PCR. This sample has more than 900,000 clones, with 70% to 80% found just once. Sequences were obtained from memory CD4+ T cells from PBMCs. Sample subset: CD45RA-negative fraction. These receptors all stem from a man younger than 35 in good health. Some clones in this sample may be carry-over from other donors' samples.

The CDR3 here is CASWTRNNEQFF. In nucleotides, the CDR3 is TGTGCCAGCTGGACGAGAAACAATGAGCAGTTCTTC. The chain carries TRBV28 and TRBJ2-1; D uncertain. V gave up 8 bases and J gave up 5 bases, with 10 bases separating them. The germline gives CDR1 MDHEN, CDR2 SYDVKM. CDR3 length equals 12 residues.

Regarding this clone: The sample carries other DNA sequences with the same CDR3. The chain uses TRBV4-3 and TRBJ2-3; D ambiguous. Germline CDR1 reads LGHNA; CDR2 reads YSLEER. The CDR3 is 13 amino acids. Trimming cost V 1 base and J 4 bases, with 6 bases left between them. The CDR3 DNA sequence: TGCGCCAGCAGCCAAGGTCCTCCAGATACGCAGTATTTT. Translated: CASSQGPPDTQYF.

This clone has a single count. With a far larger clone one base away, a read error is the likely cause. The rearrangement uses TRBV7-3 and TRBJ1-3, with D tentatively TRBD1 (5 bases). This CDR3 is 15 amino acids long. Germline loops: CDR1 SGHTA, CDR2 FQGTGA. V was clipped by 2 bases and J by 0 bases, with 8 bases between them. The CDR3 DNA is TGTGCCAGCAGCTTAGCAGGGAACTCTGGAAACACCATATATTTT. This codes for CASSLAGNSGNTIYF. Drawing the rest from reference TRBV7-3 and TRBJ1-3, the complete variable domain is GAGVSQTPSNKVTEKGKYVELRCDPISGHTALYWYRQSLGQGPEFLIYFQGTGAADDSGLPNDRFFAVRPEGSVSTLKIQRTERGDSAVYLCASSLAGNSGNTIYFGEGSWLTVV.

The gene calls are TRBV10-3 and TRBJ1-6, with D tentatively TRBD1 (5 bases). Germline V lookup: CDR1 ENHRY, CDR2 SYGVKD. The CDR3 is 16 residues long. Between the trimmed V and J ends, which lost 0 bases and 7 bases, there was a span of 13 bases. In nucleotides, the CDR3 is TGTGCCATCAGTGAGTCGAGGGGAGTACCCAATTCACCCCTCCACTTT. It codes for CAISESRGVPNSPLHF.

This clone was found once. V is TRBV4-2 and J is TRBJ1-3; tentatively, D is TRBD1 (6 bases). The CDR3 covers 16 residues. The germline V and J ends were trimmed by 2 bases and 2 bases, with 13 bases remaining between them. Germline loops: CDR1 LGHNA, CDR2 YNFKEQ. The CDR3 nucleotides are TGTGCCAGCAGCCAAATAACACAGGGTACTGGAAACACCATATATTTT. Protein sequence: CASSQITQGTGNTIYF.

This sequence joins TRBV19 and TRBJ2-1; 9 bases line up with TRBD2. The CDR3 length is 15 residues. V dropped 5 bases and J dropped 1; count of bases not matched to a gene: 3. Germline loops: CDR1 LNHDA, CDR2 SQIVND (reference sequence). The CDR3 protein is CASSPREGSYNEQFF. The CDR3 region has the DNA TGTGCCAGTAGTCCGCGGGAGGGATCCTACAATGAGCAGTTCTTC.

J is TRBJ2-7 and V is TRBV15; 9 bases are a match to TRBD1. Germline V gene data show CDR1 as LNHNV and CDR2 as YYDKDF (reference sequence). The V gene end was trimmed by 3 bases and the J gene end by 2 bases; junction bases not matched to a gene: 5. This CDR3 comprises 15 residues. In DNA form, the CDR3 reads TGTGCCACCAGCAGCAGACAGGGGGGTGCCTACGAGCAGTACTTC. Its translation is CATSSRQGGAYEQYF. The whole variable domain, remainder taken from reference TRBV15 and TRBJ2-7, is DAMVIQNPRYQVTQFGKPVTLSCSQTLNHNVMYWYQQKSSQAPKLLFHYYDKDFNNEADTPDNFQSRRPNTSFCFLDIRSPGLGDTAMYLCATSSRQGGAYEQYFGPGTRLTVT.

This chain links TRBV30 with TRBJ1-4, with TRBD1 as a possible D gene (6 bases). The CDR3 has 13 residues. Trimming stripped 8 bases from V and 5 bases from J, with 15 bases between. Germline CDR1 reads GTSNPN; CDR2 reads SVGIG (reference sequence). CDR3 amino acids: CARSGGANEKLFF. CDR3 DNA: TGTGCCCGTAGCGGGGGGGCAAATGAAAAACTGTTTTTT.

The gene calls are TRBV19 and TRBJ2-1, with 8 bases identical to TRBD1. V lost 6 bases to trimming and J lost 8 bases; unmatched junction nucleotides: 12. The germline V gene has CDR1 LNHDA and CDR2 SQIVND (reference sequence). The CDR3 has 15 amino acids. In DNA form, the CDR3 reads TGTGCCAGTAGCCGACAGGGGATCGGGGCCGATGAGCAGTTCTTC. The encoded protein is CASSRQGIGADEQFF. The full variable domain, completed using reference TRBV19 and TRBJ2-1, is DGGITQSPKYLFRKEGQNVTLSCEQNLNHDAMYWYRQDPGQGLRLIYYSQIVNDFQKGDIAEGYSVSREKKESFPLTVTSAQKNPTAFYLCASSRQGIGADEQFFGPGTRLTVL.

Here the CDR3 reads CASSAPGGGEAFF. The CDR3 DNA sequence: TGCGCCAGCAGCGCCCCAGGGGGAGGTGAAGCTTTCTTT. The chain is built from TRBV5-1 and TRBJ1-1; TRBD1 matches at 7 bases. V trimming: 4 bases; J trimming: 7 bases; junction bases outside the gene matches: 7. This CDR3 comprises 13 residues. Germline assignment: CDR1 SGHRS and CDR2 YFSETQ.

This clone was recorded many times. The chain recombines TRBV4-1 with TRBJ2-2, with 7 positions matching TRBD2. Germline assignment: CDR1 MGHRA and CDR2 YSYEKL. Unmatched junction bases numbered 11, after V lost 0 bases and J lost 7 bases. There are 17 residues in the CDR3. CDR3 DNA: TGCGCCAGCAGCCAAGAAGGAGGACTAGTAAATGTCGGGGAGCTGTTTTTT. It specifies CASSQEGGLVNVGELFF.

V is TRBV9 and J is TRBJ2-2; 13 bases align to TRBD2. V shed 0 bases and J 6 bases; nucleotides not matched to a gene: 5. The germline gives CDR1 SGDLS, CDR2 YYNGEE. The CDR3 length is 17 residues. In nucleotides, the CDR3 is TGTGCCAGCAGCGTAGTGGGACTAGCGGGAACTGCCGGGGAGCTGTTTTTT. Protein: CASSVVGLAGTAGELFF.

J is TRBJ2-7 and V is TRBV11-3, with D hard to call. Trimming stripped 3 bases from V and 3 bases from J, with 12 bases between. The germline gives CDR1 SGHNT, CDR2 YENEEA. The length of the CDR3 is 14 residues. CDR3 protein: CASSFSSVGYEQYF. CDR3 bases: TGTGCCAGCAGCTTCTCATCAGTCGGCTACGAGCAGTACTTC.

This chain links TRBV6-5 with TRBJ2-5; tentative D call: TRBD1 (7 bases). V lost 2 bases to trimming and J lost 4 bases, with 14 bases between them. The germline V gene has CDR1 MNHEY and CDR2 SVGAGI. The CDR3 sequence is 15 residues long. The CDR3 DNA sequence: TGTGCCAGCAGTTACGGAGGGACAGCCACAGAGACCCAGTACTTC. Residues: CASSYGGTATETQYF.

This clone was found many times. The same CDR3 is also encoded by other DNA sequences in this sample. This chain uses TRBV6-1 with TRBJ1-5, with a tentative D call TRBD1 (5 bases). V shed 2 bases and J shed 4 bases, with 9 bases lying between them. CDR1 and CDR2 from the germline V gene are MNHNS and SASEGT. CDR3 size: 14 residues. The CDR3 region has the DNA TGTGCCAGCAGTGAATCGGGGGGGAATCAGCCCCAGCATTTT. Translating gives CASSESGGNQPQHF.

Only one count was recorded for this clone. This sequence joins TRBV9 and TRBJ1-4, with D unclear. The V gene's germline CDR1 is SGDLS and CDR2 YYNGEE. The V end lost 1 base, the J end lost 5 bases, and 6 bases lay between the germline ends. The CDR3 spans 13 residues. The CDR3 region is CASSVMGNEKLFF. CDR3 in DNA: TGTGCCAGCAGCGTAATGGGGAATGAAAAACTGTTTTTT.

The V and J genes are TRBV11-3 and TRBJ2-2; D ambiguous. Per germline, CDR1 SGHNT and CDR2 YENEEA. The CDR3 contains 12 residues. V was shortened by 4 bases and J by 7 bases, with 7 bases between the two germline ends. CDR3 region: CASSSTVGELFF. The CDR3 DNA follows: TGTGCCAGCAGCTCTACGGTCGGGGAGCTGTTTTTT.